This TCR beta chain was recovered during a study of neurological immune-mediated disorders. Regarding the study as a whole: The most TCR clonal expansion was seen in HTLV-1-associated myelopathy, whereas the least was seen in multiple sclerosis, below the level in healthy controls.

Remarks on this clonotype: The antigen is not known. Being one base from a much bigger clone, this may be a read error.

Healthy controls comprised blood bank volunteers in Maryland, USA. cDNA was made by 5'RACE with 10-nucleotide random UMIs. TCRdb processed the 5' RACE reads anew with MiXCR; each CDR3 protein has one entry. The sample has some 79,000 distinct CDR3 sequences, 13% to 15% seen once. Germline-derived CDR1 and CDR2 are DFQATT and SNEGSKA (reference sequence). The CDR3 contains 17 residues. The trim removed 0 bases at V and 1 base at J, leaving 5 bases unmatched. The genes are TRBV20-1 and TRBJ2-6; 8 bases line up with TRBD2. The receptor's source is a woman in her fifties or sixties in good health. Source material: PBMCs. Here the CDR3 reads CSAREGGGSSGANVLTF. The CDR3 coding sequence is TGCAGTGCTAGAGAAGGCGGGGGGTCTTCTGGGGCCAACGTCCTGACTTTC.